This record covers a single T cell receptor (beta chain). Its antigen remains unidentified. The sample originates from a study of T cells expressing NK-cell markers. The overall study: Sorted CD3+CD56+NKG2C+, CD3+CD56+NKG2C- and CD3+CD56-NKG2C+ T-cell subsets were beta-chain profiled.

Study-wide results and limits: These clonotypes additionally ranked first within the CD3+CD56-NKG2C+ fraction of a handful of donors. Questions lingered over whether expanded NKG2C+ T cell clones were HCMV-specific.

With the 5' RACE reads reprocessed, TCRdb shows one record per CDR3 protein and no DNA. Its clone listing holds over 200,000 distinct CDR3 sequences. CDR3 size: 14 residues. The germline V gene encodes CDR1 SGHRS and CDR2 YFSETQ. The chain joins TRBV5-1 to TRBJ1-2. Sequencing was performed on blood T cells: a sorted CD56 or NKG2C T cell subset, CD4+ or CD8+ T cells, or bulk PBMC T cells (not recorded which). This TCR was sampled from a man between 18 and 35 years old in good health. CDR3 region: CASSLSQASEGYTF.